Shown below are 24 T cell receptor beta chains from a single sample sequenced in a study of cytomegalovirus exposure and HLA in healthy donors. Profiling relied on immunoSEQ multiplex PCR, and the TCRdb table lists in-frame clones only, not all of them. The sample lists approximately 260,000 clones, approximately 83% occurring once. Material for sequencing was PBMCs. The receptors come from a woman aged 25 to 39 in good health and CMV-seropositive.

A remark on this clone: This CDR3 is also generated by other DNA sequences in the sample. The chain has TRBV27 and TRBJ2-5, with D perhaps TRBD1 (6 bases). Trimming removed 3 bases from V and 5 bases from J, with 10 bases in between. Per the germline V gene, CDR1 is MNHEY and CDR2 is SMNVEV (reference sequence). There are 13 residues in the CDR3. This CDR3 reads CASSLSRGETQYF. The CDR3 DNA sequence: TGTGCCAGCAGTTTGAGTAGGGGGGAGACCCAGTACTTC.

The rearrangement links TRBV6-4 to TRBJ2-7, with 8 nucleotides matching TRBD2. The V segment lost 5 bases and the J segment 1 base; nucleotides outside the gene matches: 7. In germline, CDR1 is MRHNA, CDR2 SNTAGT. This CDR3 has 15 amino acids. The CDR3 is CASSYLAGQSYEQYF. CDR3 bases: TGTGCCAGCAGTTATCTAGCGGGCCAATCCTACGAGCAGTACTTC.

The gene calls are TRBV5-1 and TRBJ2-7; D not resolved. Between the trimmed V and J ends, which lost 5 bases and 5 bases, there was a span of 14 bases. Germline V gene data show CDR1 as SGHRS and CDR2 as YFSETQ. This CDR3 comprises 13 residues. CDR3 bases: TGCGCCAGCAGGTTAGCCTCCACCCACGAGCAGTACTTC. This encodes CASRLASTHEQYF.

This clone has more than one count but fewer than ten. The CDR3 sequence: CTSSQERAGEAFF. CDR3 sequence (DNA): TGCACCAGCAGCCAAGAAAGGGCAGGGGAAGCTTTCTTT. This sequence joins TRBV1 and TRBJ1-1; TRBD1, the table's D call, was not compared with the DNA. TRBV1 is a pseudogene segment. This CDR3 spans 13 amino acids.

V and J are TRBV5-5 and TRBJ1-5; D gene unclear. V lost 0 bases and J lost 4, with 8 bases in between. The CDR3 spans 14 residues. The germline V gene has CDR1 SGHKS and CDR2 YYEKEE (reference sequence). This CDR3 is CASSLESGNQPQHF. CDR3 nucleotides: TGTGCCAGCAGCTTGGAGTCGGGAAATCAGCCCCAGCATTTT.

The CDR3 nucleotides read TGTGCCAGCAGCTGGAGGGATCGAGCTTTCTTT. As protein: CASSWRDRAFF. V and J are TRBV2 and TRBJ1-1; D is unresolved. The germline V and J ends were trimmed by 6 bases and 10 bases, with 12 bases remaining between them. Germline CDR1 reads SNHLY; CDR2 reads FYNNEI. CDR3 length: 11 amino acids.

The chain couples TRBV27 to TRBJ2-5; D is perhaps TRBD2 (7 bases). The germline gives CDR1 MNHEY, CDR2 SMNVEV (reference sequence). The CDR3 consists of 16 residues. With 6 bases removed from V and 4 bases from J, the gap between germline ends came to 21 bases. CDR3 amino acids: CASSRRGRGGRETQYF. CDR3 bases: TGTGCCAGCAGCCGTCGGGGGAGGGGGGGCCGAGAGACCCAGTACTTC.

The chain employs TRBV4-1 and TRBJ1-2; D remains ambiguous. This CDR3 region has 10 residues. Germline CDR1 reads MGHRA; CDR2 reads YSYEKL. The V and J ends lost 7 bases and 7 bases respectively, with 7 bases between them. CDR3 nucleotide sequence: TGCGCCAGCACCCGCGGTGGCTACACCTTC. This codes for CASTRGGYTF.

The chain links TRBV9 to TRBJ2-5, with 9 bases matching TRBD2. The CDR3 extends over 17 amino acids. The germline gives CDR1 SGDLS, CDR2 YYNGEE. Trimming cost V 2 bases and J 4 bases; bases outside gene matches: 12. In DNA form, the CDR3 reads TGTGCCAGCAGCGTTGGTGGGCGGGAGGGTTTGGTAGAGACCCAGTACTTC. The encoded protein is CASSVGGREGLVETQYF.

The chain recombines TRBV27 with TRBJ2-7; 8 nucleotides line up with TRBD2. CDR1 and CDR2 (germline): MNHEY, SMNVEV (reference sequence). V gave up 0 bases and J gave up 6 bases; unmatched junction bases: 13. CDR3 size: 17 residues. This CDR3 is CASSLSSGSSGGIEQYF. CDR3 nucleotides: TGTGCCAGCAGTTTATCCAGCGGGAGTTCGGGAGGGATCGAGCAGTACTTC.

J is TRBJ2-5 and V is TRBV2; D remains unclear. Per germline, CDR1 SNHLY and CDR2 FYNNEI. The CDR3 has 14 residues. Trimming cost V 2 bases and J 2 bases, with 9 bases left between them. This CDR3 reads CASSEWAVQETQYF. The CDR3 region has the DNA TGTGCCAGCAGTGAATGGGCAGTTCAAGAGACCCAGTACTTC. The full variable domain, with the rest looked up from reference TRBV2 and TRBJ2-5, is EPEVTQTPSHQVTQMGQEVILRCVPISNHLYFYWYRQILGQKVEFLVSFYNNEISEKSEIFDDQFSVERPDGSNFTLKIRSTKLEDSAMYFCASSEWAVQETQYFGPGTRLLVL.

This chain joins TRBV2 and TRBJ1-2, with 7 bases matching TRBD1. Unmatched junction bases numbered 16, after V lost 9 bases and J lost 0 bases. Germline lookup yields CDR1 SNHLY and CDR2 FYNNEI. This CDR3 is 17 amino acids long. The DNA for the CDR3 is TGTGCCAGGAGTCTAACAGGGGTCCAAAGCACTAACTATGGCTACACCTTC. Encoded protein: CARSLTGVQSTNYGYTF.

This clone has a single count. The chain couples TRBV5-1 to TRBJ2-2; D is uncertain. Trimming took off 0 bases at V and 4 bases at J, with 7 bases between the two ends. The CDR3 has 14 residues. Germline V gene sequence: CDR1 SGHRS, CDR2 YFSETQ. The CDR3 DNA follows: TGCGCCAGCAGCTTGGGAGAACCCACCGGGGAGCTGTTTTTT. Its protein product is CASSLGEPTGELFF.

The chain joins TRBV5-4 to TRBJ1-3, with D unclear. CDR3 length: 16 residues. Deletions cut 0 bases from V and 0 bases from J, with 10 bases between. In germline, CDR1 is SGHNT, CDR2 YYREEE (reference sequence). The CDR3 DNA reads TGTGCCAGCAGCTTGGGGGCAGGTAACTCTGGAAACACCATATATTTT. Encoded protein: CASSLGAGNSGNTIYF. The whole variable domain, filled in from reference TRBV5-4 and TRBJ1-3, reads ETGVTQSPTHLIKTRGQQVTLRCSSQSGHNTVSWYQQALGQGPQFIFQYYREEENGRGNFPPRFSGLQFPNYSSELNVNALELDDSALYLCASSLGAGNSGNTIYFGEGSWLTVV.

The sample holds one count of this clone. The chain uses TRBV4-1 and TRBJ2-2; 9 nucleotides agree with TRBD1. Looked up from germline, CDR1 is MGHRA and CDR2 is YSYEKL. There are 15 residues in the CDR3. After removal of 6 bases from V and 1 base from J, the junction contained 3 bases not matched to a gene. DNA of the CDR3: TGCGCCAGCAGGCCGGGACAGGGGAACACCGGGGAGCTGTTTTTT. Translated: CASRPGQGNTGELFF.

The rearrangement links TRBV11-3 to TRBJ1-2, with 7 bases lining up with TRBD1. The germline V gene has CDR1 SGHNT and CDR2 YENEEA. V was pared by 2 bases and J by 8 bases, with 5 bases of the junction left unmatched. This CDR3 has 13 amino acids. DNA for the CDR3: TGTGCCAGCAGCTTAAAGGGGGCGTACGGCTACACCTTC. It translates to CASSLKGAYGYTF.

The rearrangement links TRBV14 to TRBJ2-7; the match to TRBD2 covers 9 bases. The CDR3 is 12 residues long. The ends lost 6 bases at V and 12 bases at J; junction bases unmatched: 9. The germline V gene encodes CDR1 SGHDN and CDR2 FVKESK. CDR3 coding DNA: TGTGCCAGCAGTCAAAGCGGCGGGAGGGCGTACTTC. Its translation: CASSQSGGRAYF.

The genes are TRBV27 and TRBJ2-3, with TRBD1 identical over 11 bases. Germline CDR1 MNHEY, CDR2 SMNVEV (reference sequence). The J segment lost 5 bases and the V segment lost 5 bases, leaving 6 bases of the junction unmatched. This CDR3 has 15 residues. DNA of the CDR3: TGTGCCAGCAGTCCGGACAGGGGGCCAAGAGATACGCAGTATTTT. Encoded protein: CASSPDRGPRDTQYF.

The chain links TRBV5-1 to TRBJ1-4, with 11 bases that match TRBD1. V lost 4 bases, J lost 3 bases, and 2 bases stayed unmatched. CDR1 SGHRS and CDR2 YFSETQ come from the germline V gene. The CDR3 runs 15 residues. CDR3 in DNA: TGCGCCAGCAGCCCGGGACAGGGGGCTAATGAAAAACTGTTTTTT. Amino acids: CASSPGQGANEKLFF.

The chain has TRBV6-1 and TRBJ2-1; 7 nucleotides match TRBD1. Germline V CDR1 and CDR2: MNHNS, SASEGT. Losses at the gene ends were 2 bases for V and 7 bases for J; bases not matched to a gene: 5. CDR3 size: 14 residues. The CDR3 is CASSELTGDNEQFF. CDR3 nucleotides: TGTGCCAGCAGTGAACTCACAGGGGATAATGAGCAGTTCTTC.

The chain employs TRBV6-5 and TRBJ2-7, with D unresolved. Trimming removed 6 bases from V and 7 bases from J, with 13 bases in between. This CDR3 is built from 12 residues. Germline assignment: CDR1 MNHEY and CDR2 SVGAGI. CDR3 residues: CASSPLIEEQYF. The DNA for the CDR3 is TGTGCCAGCAGCCCCCTTATTGAGGAGCAGTACTTC.

For the CDR3, the DNA is TGTGCCAGCAGCGCAGCGGGAGTTGGGCTGGATACGCAGTATTTT. Translating gives CASSAAGVGLDTQYF. The chain links TRBV9 to TRBJ2-3, with TRBD2 identical over 8 bases. CDR3 length equals 15 residues. Per the germline V gene, CDR1 is SGDLS and CDR2 is YYNGEE. Trimming took 3 bases from V and 6 from J; bases not matched to a gene: 9.

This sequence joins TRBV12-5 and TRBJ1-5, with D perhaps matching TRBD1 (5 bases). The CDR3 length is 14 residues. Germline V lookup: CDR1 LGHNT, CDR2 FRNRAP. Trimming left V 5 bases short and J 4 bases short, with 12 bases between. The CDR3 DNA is TGTGCTAGTGGTACGGGGGACGGGAATCAGCCCCAGCATTTT. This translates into CASGTGDGNQPQHF.

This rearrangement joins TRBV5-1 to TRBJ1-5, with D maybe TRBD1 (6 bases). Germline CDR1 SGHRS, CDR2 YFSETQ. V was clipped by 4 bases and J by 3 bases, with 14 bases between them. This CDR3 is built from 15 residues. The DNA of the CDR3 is TGCGCCAGCAGCCAGCCGGGACAAGACAATCAGCCCCAGCATTTT. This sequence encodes CASSQPGQDNQPQHF.